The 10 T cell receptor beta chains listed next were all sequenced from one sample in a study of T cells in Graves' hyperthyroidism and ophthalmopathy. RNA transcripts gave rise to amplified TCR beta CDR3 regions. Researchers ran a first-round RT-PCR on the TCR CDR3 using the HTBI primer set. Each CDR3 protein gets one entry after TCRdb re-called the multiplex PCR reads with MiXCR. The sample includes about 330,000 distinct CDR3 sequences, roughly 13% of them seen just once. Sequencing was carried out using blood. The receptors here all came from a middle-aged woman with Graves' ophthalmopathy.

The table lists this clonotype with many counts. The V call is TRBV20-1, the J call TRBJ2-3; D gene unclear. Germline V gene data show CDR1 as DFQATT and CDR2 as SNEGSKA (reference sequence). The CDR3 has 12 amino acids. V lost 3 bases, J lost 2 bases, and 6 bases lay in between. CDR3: CSARPTTDTQYF. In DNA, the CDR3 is TGCAGTGCTAGGCCCACCACAGATACGCAGTATTTT.

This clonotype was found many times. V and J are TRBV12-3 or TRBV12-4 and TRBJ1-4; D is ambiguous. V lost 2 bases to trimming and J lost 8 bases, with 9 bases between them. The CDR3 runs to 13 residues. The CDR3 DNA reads TGTGCCAGCAGTTTACGTAGATTCGAAAAACTGTTTTTT. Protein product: CASSLRRFEKLFF.

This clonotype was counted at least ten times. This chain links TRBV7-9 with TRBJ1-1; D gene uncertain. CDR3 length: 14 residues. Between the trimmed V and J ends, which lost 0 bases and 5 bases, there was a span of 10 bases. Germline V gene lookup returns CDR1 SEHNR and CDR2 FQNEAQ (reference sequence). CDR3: CASSLASTGTEAFF. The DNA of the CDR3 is TGTGCCAGCAGCTTAGCCTCGACTGGGACTGAAGCTTTCTTT.

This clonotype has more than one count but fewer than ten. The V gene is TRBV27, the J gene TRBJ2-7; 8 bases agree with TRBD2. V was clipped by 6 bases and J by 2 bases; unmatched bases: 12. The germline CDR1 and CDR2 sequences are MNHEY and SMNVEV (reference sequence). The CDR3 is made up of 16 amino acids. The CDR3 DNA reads TGTGCCAGCAGCTTGTTAGCGGGGTTGAATCCCTACGAGCAGTACTTC. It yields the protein CASSLLAGLNPYEQYF.

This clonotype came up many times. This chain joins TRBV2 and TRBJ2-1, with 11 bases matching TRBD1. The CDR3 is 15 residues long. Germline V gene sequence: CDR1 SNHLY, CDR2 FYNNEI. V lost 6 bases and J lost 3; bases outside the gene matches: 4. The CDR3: CASRRDRGYYNEQFF. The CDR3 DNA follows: TGTGCCAGCAGACGGGACAGGGGGTACTACAATGAGCAGTTCTTC.

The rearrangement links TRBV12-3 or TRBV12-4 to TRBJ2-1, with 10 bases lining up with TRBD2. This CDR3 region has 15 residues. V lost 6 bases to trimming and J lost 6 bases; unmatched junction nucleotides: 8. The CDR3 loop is CASSVLAGIFNEQFF. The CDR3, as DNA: TGTGCCAGCAGCGTACTAGCGGGAATCTTCAATGAGCAGTTCTTC.

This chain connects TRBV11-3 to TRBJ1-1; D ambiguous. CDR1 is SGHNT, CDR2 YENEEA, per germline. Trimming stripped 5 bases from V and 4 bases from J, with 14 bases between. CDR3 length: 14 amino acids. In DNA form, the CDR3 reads TGTGCCAGCAGCCTAAGTACGGGGAGCACTGAAGCTTTCTTT. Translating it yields CASSLSTGSTEAFF.

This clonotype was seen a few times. The CDR3, as DNA: TGTGCCACCAGCAGAGTTCAAGGGGCCTTATTGGGGGCAGATACGCAGTATTTT. Encoded protein: CATSRVQGALLGADTQYF. The chain joins TRBV15 to TRBJ2-3; D may correspond to TRBD1 or TRBD2 (5 bases each). The germline V gene has CDR1 LNHNV and CDR2 YYDKDF (reference sequence). This CDR3 is 18 amino acids long. V shed 1 base and J shed 4 bases, with 21 bases lying between them.

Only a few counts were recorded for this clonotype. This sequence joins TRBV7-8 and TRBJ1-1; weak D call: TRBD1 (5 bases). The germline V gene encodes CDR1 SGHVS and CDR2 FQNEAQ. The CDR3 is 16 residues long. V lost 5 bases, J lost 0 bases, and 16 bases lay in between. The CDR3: CASSRRDGRMNTEAFF. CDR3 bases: TGTGCCAGCAGCAGAAGGGACGGAAGAATGAACACTGAAGCTTTCTTT. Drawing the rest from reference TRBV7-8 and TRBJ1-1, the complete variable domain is GAGVSQSPRYKVAKRGQDVALRCDPISGHVSLFWYQQALGQGPEFLTYFQNEAQLDKSGLPSDRFFAERPEGSVSTLKIQRTQQEDSAVYLCASSRRDGRMNTEAFFGQGTRLTVV.

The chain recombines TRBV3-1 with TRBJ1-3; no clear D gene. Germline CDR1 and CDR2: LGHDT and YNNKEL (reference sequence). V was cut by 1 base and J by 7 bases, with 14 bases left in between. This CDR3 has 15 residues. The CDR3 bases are TGTGCCAGCAGCCAAGCAAGGTTAGGGTCGAACACCATATATTTT. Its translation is CASSQARLGSNTIYF.